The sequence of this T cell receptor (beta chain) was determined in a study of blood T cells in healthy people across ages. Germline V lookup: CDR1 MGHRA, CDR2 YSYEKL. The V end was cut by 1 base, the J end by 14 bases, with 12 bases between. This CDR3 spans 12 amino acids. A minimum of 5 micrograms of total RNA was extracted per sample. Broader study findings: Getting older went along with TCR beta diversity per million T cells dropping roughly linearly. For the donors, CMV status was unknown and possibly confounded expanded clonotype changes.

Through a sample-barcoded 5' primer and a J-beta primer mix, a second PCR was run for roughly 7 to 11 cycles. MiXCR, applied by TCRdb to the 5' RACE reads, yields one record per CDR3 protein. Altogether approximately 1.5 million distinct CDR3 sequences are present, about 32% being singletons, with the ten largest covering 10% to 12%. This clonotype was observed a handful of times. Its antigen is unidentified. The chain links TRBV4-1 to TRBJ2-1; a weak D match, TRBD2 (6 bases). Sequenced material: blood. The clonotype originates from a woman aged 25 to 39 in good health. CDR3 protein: CASSQGWGEEFF. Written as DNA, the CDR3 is TGCGCCAGCAGCCAAGGGTGGGGGGAGGAGTTCTTC.